The 31 T cell receptor beta chains reported below all come from one sample, sequenced in a study of naive and memory T cell subsets. General study points: Possibly reflecting memory cells re-expressing CD45RA, a few larger clonotypes occurred in naive repertoires, especially CD8.

The beta constant-region primer was an equimolar mix of two oligonucleotides covering TRBC1 and TRBC2. Ligated cDNA was amplified by four rounds of PCR with nested alpha and beta constant-region primers and SP2. MiXCR, applied by TCRdb to the UMI-ligation and nested PCR reads, yields one record per CDR3 protein. The sample gives 130,000 to 150,000 distinct CDR3 sequences, approximately 22% of which show up once; roughly 0.1% is in the top ten. Antigen specificity for these receptors is unknown. Sequencing was performed on naive CD4+ T cells from blood. These receptors were taken from a human donor in good health.

The V gene is TRBV25-1, the J gene TRBJ1-5; no firm D call. V lost 2 bases, J lost 5 bases, and 10 bases lay in between. The CDR3 contains 14 residues. The germline V gene encodes CDR1 MGHDK and CDR2 SYGVNS. The CDR3 DNA reads as TGTGCCAGCAGTGAAGGTAGAGGCGATCAGCCCCAGCATTTT. Translated, it gives CASSEGRGDQPQHF.

The V and J genes are TRBV28 and TRBJ2-1, with D perhaps matching TRBD1 (7 bases). V gave up 8 bases and J gave up 4 bases, with 12 bases separating them. The CDR3 spans 13 residues. Germline V gives CDR1 MDHEN, CDR2 SYDVKM. The CDR3 is CASFRGAYNEQFF. Written as DNA, the CDR3 is TGTGCCAGCTTCAGGGGGGCTTACAATGAGCAGTTCTTC.

This chain joins TRBV7-9 and TRBJ1-4, with a weak D call TRBD1 (5 bases). This CDR3 has 14 residues. V lost 7 bases and J 4 bases, leaving 13 bases between the germline ends. Per the germline V gene, CDR1 is SEHNR and CDR2 is FQNEAQ (reference sequence). Here the CDR3 DNA reads TGTGCCAGCACCCCAGGGATCAATAATGAAAAACTGTTTTTT. Protein: CASTPGINNEKLFF.

This clonotype was observed a few times. The chain employs TRBV20-1 and TRBJ2-1, with TRBD2 identical over 8 bases. This CDR3 comprises 15 residues. Germline V CDR1 and CDR2: DFQATT, SNEGSKA (reference sequence). V trimming: 5 bases; J trimming: 6 bases; junction bases outside the gene matches: 12. Written as DNA, the CDR3 is TGCAGTGCTCGCAATTCGGGAGGGCAGTCCAATGAGCAGTTCTTC. Translating gives CSARNSGGQSNEQFF.

This clonotype was found a few times. V and J are TRBV29-1 and TRBJ2-7; D is undetermined. This CDR3 has 14 residues. Trimming removed 4 bases at V and 1 base at J, with 14 bases between. Germline assignment: CDR1 SQVTM and CDR2 ANQGSEA. As DNA, the CDR3 is TGCAGCGTTGGCCTGAAGACACGTTCCTACGAGCAGTACTTC. Protein sequence: CSVGLKTRSYEQYF.

The chain joins TRBV28 to TRBJ2-1; 8 positions match TRBD1. Germline CDR1 reads MDHEN; CDR2 reads SYDVKM. Trimming removed 4 bases from V and 0 bases from J; junction bases left unmatched: 8. The CDR3 consists of 17 residues. The CDR3 DNA sequence: TGTGCCAGCAGTTCCTCCAGGGGGCTAAGCTCCTACAATGAGCAGTTCTTC. Translating gives CASSSSRGLSSYNEQFF.

The chain joins TRBV30 to TRBJ1-4; D is ambiguous. CDR1 and CDR2 from the germline V gene are GTSNPN and SVGIG (reference sequence). With 0 bases removed from V and 4 bases from J, the gap between germline ends came to 6 bases. This CDR3 is built from 13 residues. CDR3 sequence (DNA): TGTGCCTGGAGTGTCGGCAATAATGAAAAACTGTTTTTT. Protein: CAWSVGNNEKLFF.

The chain uses TRBV19 and TRBJ1-5; 10 nucleotides match TRBD1. Trimming at V came to 6 bases and at J to 7 bases, leaving 15 bases not matched to a gene. The germline V gene has CDR1 LNHDA and CDR2 SQIVND (reference sequence). The CDR3 has 17 residues. For the CDR3, the DNA is TGTGCCAGTAGCGGGACAGGGGTCCCTTTAACATGGCAGCCCCAGCATTTT. It encodes CASSGTGVPLTWQPQHF.

The rearrangement uses TRBV2 and TRBJ1-1; D is ambiguous. In germline, CDR1 is SNHLY, CDR2 FYNNEI. Trimming pared 1 base from V and 0 bases from J, leaving 9 bases between. The CDR3 has 15 amino acids. The CDR3 loop is CASSEGQLMNTEAFF. CDR3 sequence (DNA): TGTGCCAGCAGTGAAGGCCAGCTCATGAACACTGAAGCTTTCTTT.

The chain is built from TRBV7-2 and TRBJ1-2; no firm D call. Trimming took off 1 base at V and 7 bases at J, with 10 bases between the two ends. The CDR3 loop spans 13 amino acids. CDR1 SGHTA and CDR2 FQGNSA come from the germline V gene. The CDR3 region is CASSLGTVSGYTF. The CDR3 DNA reads TGTGCCAGCAGCTTAGGTACAGTCTCTGGCTACACCTTC. The full variable domain, in which reference TRBV7-2 and TRBJ1-2 provide the parts outside the CDR3, is GAGVSQSPSNKVTEKGKDVELRCDPISGHTALYWYRQSLGQGLEFLIYFQGNSAPDKSGLPSDRFSAERTGGSVSTLTIQRTQQEDSAVYLCASSLGTVSGYTFGSGTRLTVV.

This clonotype was detected only a few times. The chain combines TRBV20-1 with TRBJ2-7, with D perhaps given as TRBD1 or TRBD2 (7 bases each). Germline CDR1 DFQATT, CDR2 SNEGSKA (reference sequence). This CDR3 comprises 16 residues. Trimming removed 6 bases at V and 2 bases at J, with 23 bases between. DNA for the CDR3: TGCAGTGCCCATCTGGGGGGGAGGGGGCAAGCCTACGAGCAGTACTTC. Translated: CSAHLGGRGQAYEQYF.

The chain has TRBV7-2 and TRBJ2-1, with TRBD2 matching 9 bases. CDR3 size: 15 residues. Germline trimming cut 6 bases from V and 11 bases from J; bases unmatched to any gene: 14. Germline assignment: CDR1 SGHTA and CDR2 FQGNSA. The CDR3 region is CASRGWREGIGKQFF. DNA for the CDR3: TGTGCCAGCAGGGGATGGCGGGAGGGGATTGGTAAGCAGTTCTTC. The entire variable domain, with the rest obtained from reference TRBV7-2 and TRBJ2-1, is as follows: GAGVSQSPSNKVTEKGKDVELRCDPISGHTALYWYRQSLGQGLEFLIYFQGNSAPDKSGLPSDRFSAERTGGSVSTLTIQRTQQEDSAVYLCASRGWREGIGKQFFGPGTRLTVL.

CDR3 amino acids: CSAETGQNTEAFF. The CDR3 DNA reads TGCAGCGCGGAGACAGGGCAGAACACTGAAGCTTTCTTT. The gene calls are TRBV29-1 and TRBJ1-1; 7 bases match TRBD1. Germline V gene data show CDR1 as SQVTM and CDR2 as ANQGSEA. V trimming: 7 bases; J trimming: 1 base; junction bases outside the gene matches: 6. The CDR3 is 13 residues long.

The rearrangement uses TRBV21-1 and TRBJ2-6; no DNA check was done on the table's D call, TRBD1. TRBV21-1 is annotated as a pseudogene. The CDR3 sequence is 20 residues long. This CDR3 is CASSKGASARVSSGANVLTF. CDR3 DNA sequence: TGTGCCAGCAGCAAAGGCGCTAGCGCCAGGGTGTCCTCTGGGGCCAACGTCCTGACTTTC.

This rearrangement joins TRBV12-3 or TRBV12-4 to TRBJ1-5; D is possibly TRBD1 (5 bases). The CDR3 has 14 amino acids. V lost 2 bases to trimming and J lost 6 bases, with 11 bases between them. The DNA for the CDR3 is TGTGCCAGCAGTTTAACGCCAGGGAGTCAGCCCCAGCATTTT. It encodes CASSLTPGSQPQHF.

The chain uses TRBV5-1 and TRBJ2-5; D uncertain. CDR1 is SGHRS and CDR2 is YFSETQ in the germline V gene. The CDR3 sequence is 13 residues long. The germline V and J ends were trimmed by 0 bases and 3 bases, with 6 bases remaining between them. CDR3 region: CASSLGSEETQYF. The CDR3 DNA follows: TGCGCCAGCAGCTTGGGGTCGGAAGAGACCCAGTACTTC.

The chain recombines TRBV25-1 with TRBJ2-4, with D tentatively TRBD2 (5 bases). The CDR3 is 14 residues long. Germline loops: CDR1 MGHDK, CDR2 SYGVNS. V dropped 8 bases and J dropped 3 bases, with 14 bases sitting between them. Here the CDR3 DNA reads TGTGCCAGCGGTGGCCCGGGGATCAAAAACATTCAGTACTTC. Residues: CASGGPGIKNIQYF.

The chain is built from TRBV12-3 or TRBV12-4 and TRBJ1-4, with a tentative D call TRBD1 (6 bases). There are 14 residues in the CDR3. The V and J ends lost 2 bases and 6 bases respectively, with 10 bases between them. The CDR3 region is CASSLWGRDEKLFF. Here the CDR3 DNA reads TGTGCCAGCAGTTTATGGGGGCGAGATGAAAAACTGTTTTTT.

This clonotype showed up many times. This chain links TRBV14 with TRBJ2-2, with 9 bases lining up with TRBD2. The V and J ends lost 0 bases and 7 bases, in that order; junction bases with no gene match: 6. The CDR3 sequence is 16 residues long. Looked up from germline, CDR1 is SGHDN and CDR2 is FVKESK. CDR3 amino acids: CASSQESGRSVGELFF. CDR3 sequence (DNA): TGTGCCAGCAGCCAAGAAAGCGGGAGGTCGGTCGGGGAGCTGTTTTTT.

The chain employs TRBV11-1 and TRBJ1-1, with D unresolved. Between the trimmed V and J ends, which lost 3 bases and 10 bases, there was a span of 18 bases. The germline CDR1 and CDR2 sequences are SGHAT and FQDESV (reference sequence). The CDR3 spans 14 residues. The CDR3 nucleotides read TGTGCCAGCAGCTTGCCGGGGATCGGTACCGTAGCTTTCTTT. This sequence encodes CASSLPGIGTVAFF.

CDR3 amino acids: CASSVGPGTSGRASDTQYF. DNA for the CDR3: TGTGCCAGCAGCGTCGGTCCCGGGACTAGCGGGAGGGCCTCAGATACGCAGTATTTT. V gene TRBV9 combines with J gene TRBJ2-3; TRBD2 matches 16 bases. The CDR3 covers 19 residues. CDR1 and CDR2 from the germline V gene are SGDLS and YYNGEE. V was pared by 2 bases and J by 4 bases, with 10 bases of the junction left unmatched.

The gene calls are TRBV10-3 and TRBJ1-1; 8 bases fit TRBD1. V shed 1 base and J 0 bases; nucleotides not matched to a gene: 10. Germline V gene lookup returns CDR1 ENHRY and CDR2 SYGVKD. This CDR3 has 18 residues. DNA of the CDR3: TGTGCCATCAGTGAGTTCCGGACAGGGTTAAATATGAACACTGAAGCTTTCTTT. Translation: CAISEFRTGLNMNTEAFF.

This clonotype turned up a few times. The J gene is TRBJ1-2, the V gene TRBV7-2; D ambiguous. Trimming stripped 8 bases from V and 4 bases from J, with 8 bases between. Germline-derived CDR1 and CDR2 are SGHTA and FQGNSA. This CDR3 contains 11 residues. The CDR3 DNA is TGTGCCAGCTCACCGCTCTATGGCTACACCTTC. It specifies CASSPLYGYTF.

This clonotype was counted a few times. This chain joins TRBV18 and TRBJ1-1; D uncertain. Germline V gives CDR1 KGHSH, CDR2 LQKENI. The CDR3 length is 14 residues. The V end lost 1 base, the J end lost 4 bases, and 10 bases lay between the germline ends. Here the CDR3 DNA reads TGTGCCAGCTCACCACGGGAATTGGTCACTGAAGCTTTCTTT. Its translation is CASSPRELVTEAFF.

This clonotype was seen only a few times. The V call is TRBV30, the J call TRBJ1-1; the D is unclear. The ends were cut back, 2 bases at V and 5 bases at J, with 15 bases in the middle. Looked up from germline, CDR1 is GTSNPN and CDR2 is SVGIG (reference sequence). The CDR3 contains 14 residues. The CDR3 sequence is CAWSPPRGLTEAFF. The CDR3 bases are TGTGCCTGGAGTCCCCCGAGAGGGCTGACTGAAGCTTTCTTT.

In DNA form, the CDR3 reads TGTGCCAGCAGCAAGAGCGGGAGCTCCTACAATGAGCAGTTCTTC. Protein: CASSKSGSSYNEQFF. This chain links TRBV6-5 with TRBJ2-1; the match to TRBD2 covers 8 bases. Germline trimming cut 6 bases from V and 0 bases from J; bases unmatched to any gene: 4. The germline gives CDR1 MNHEY, CDR2 SVGAGI. The CDR3 is 15 residues long.

This rearrangement joins TRBV15 to TRBJ2-1; 9 bases match TRBD2. J was trimmed by 13 bases and V by 4 bases; bases with no gene match: 14. CDR1 is LNHNV, CDR2 YYDKDF, per germline (reference sequence). The CDR3 totals 15 residues. The chain's CDR3 is CATSKLSGTSISQFF. The CDR3 DNA follows: TGTGCCACCAGCAAACTTTCCGGGACTAGCATTTCCCAGTTCTTC.

V and J are TRBV20-1 and TRBJ2-5, with D possibly being TRBD1 or TRBD2 (5 bases each). This CDR3 comprises 14 residues. V was trimmed by 1 base and J by 4 bases, leaving 13 bases between them. Per the germline V gene, CDR1 is DFQATT and CDR2 is SNEGSKA (reference sequence). CDR3 sequence: CSARVPGTGETQYF. As DNA, the CDR3 is TGCAGTGCTAGAGTTCCGGGGACGGGAGAGACCCAGTACTTC.

This chain uses TRBV18 with TRBJ2-1; D unresolved. Trimming took off 6 bases at V and 8 bases at J, with 14 bases between the two ends. The CDR3 extends over 13 amino acids. Germline lookup yields CDR1 KGHSH and CDR2 LQKENI. This CDR3 reads CASSPNTVHEQFF. The CDR3 region has the DNA TGTGCCAGCTCCCCAAATACCGTCCATGAGCAGTTCTTC.

The V call is TRBV28, the J call TRBJ2-3, with 7 bases that match TRBD2. Germline V gene lookup returns CDR1 MDHEN and CDR2 SYDVKM. The trim removed 3 bases at V and 0 bases at J, leaving 3 bases unmatched. The CDR3 is 15 residues long. The CDR3 is CASSLNGRSTDTQYF. CDR3 DNA sequence: TGTGCCAGCAGTTTGAACGGGAGGAGCACAGATACGCAGTATTTT.

Many counts were recorded for this clonotype. The gene calls are TRBV6-5 and TRBJ2-7; TRBD2 is a possible D gene (6 bases). V lost 2 bases to trimming and J lost 3 bases, with 11 bases between them. Germline loops: CDR1 MNHEY, CDR2 SVGAGI. This CDR3 spans 14 amino acids. The CDR3 DNA sequence: TGTGCCAGCAGTTACAACGCGGGGTTCTACGAGCAGTACTTC. This encodes CASSYNAGFYEQYF.